This T cell receptor beta chain stems from a study of cytomegalovirus exposure and HLA in healthy donors. The CDR3 totals 14 residues. The germline V and J ends were trimmed by 3 bases and 0 bases, with 8 bases remaining between them. CDR1 is SGHNT and CDR2 is YENEEA in the germline V gene. About this clone itself: Antigen: not known.

General observations from the study: Apparent HLA restriction characterized most CMV-associated TCR beta chains in a later analysis. Researchers reported in a later analysis that common viral pathogens appeared linked to several top clusters.

PCR was performed using 60 Vbeta and 13 Jbeta primers. Authors' methods: It was a later analysis that counted roughly 79 million unique TCR beta chains, of which about 10 million were shared. Measured with immunoSEQ multiplex PCR; TCRdb has only the in-frame clones, and not every one. V and J calls and clone size come straight from that table; D and trimming were deduced from the DNA. The listing records 70,000 to 75,000 clones. This sequence joins TRBV11-3 and TRBJ1-1; D not certain. Sequencing was carried out using PBMCs. The source of this sequence is a female donor in good health and CMV-seropositive. The CDR3 is CASSFSGVNTEAFF. The CDR3 DNA reads TGTGCCAGCAGCTTTTCCGGGGTGAACACTGAAGCTTTCTTT.